This T cell receptor (beta chain) derives from a study of shared clonotypes between healthy human individuals. General study results and limits: The four-donor shared clonotypes exceeded non-shared clonotypes in generation probability, with non-shared ones scoring lower. Richness estimates generally favored naive over memory subsets.

Generated by immunoSEQ multiplex PCR, the TCRdb table keeps only in-frame clones and is missing some. The table shows some 1.5 million clones, with roughly 96% occurring only once. With respect to this clone: What it binds is unknown.

The CDR3 is 15 residues long. V gave up 2 bases and J gave up 1 base, with 11 bases separating them. Germline values: CDR1 MGHDK, CDR2 SYGVNS. Sample: naive CD4+ T cells sorted from blood. Subset described: CD45RA+ positively selected. The chain combines TRBV25-1 with TRBJ1-1, with D perhaps matching TRBD1 (6 bases). The receptor was isolated from a man under 40 in good health. CDR3 sequence reads: CASSERKGGNTEAFF. The CDR3 nucleotides read TGTGCCAGCAGTGAAAGGAAGGGGGGGAACACTGAAGCTTTCTTT. Looking up the rest from reference TRBV25-1 and TRBJ1-1 gives the full variable domain: EADIYQTPRYLVIGTGKKITLECSQTMGHDKMYWYQQDPGMELHLIHYSYGVNSTEKGDLSSESTVSRIRTEHFPLTLESARPSHTSQYLCASSERKGGNTEAFFGQGTRLTVV.